This T cell receptor beta chain was recorded in a study of T-cell memory formation after mild COVID-19. This clonotype has just a few counts. Its specificity is not known. Whole-study results and caveats: The CD4+ clones that contracted clustered mainly within CM and EM, and the CD8+ clones concentrated in EMRA.

Using constant-segment primers, 5'RACE produced TCR alpha and TCR beta cDNA libraries carrying sample barcodes and UMIs. MiXCR was run by TCRdb on the 5' RACE reads, yielding one entry per CDR3 protein. This sample has 250,000 to 300,000 distinct CDR3 sequences; 15% to 20% occur once, and the top ten carry about a fifth. Germline loops: CDR1 DFQATT, CDR2 SNEGSKA (reference sequence). CDR3 length: 14 amino acids. Unmatched junction bases numbered 7, after V lost 3 bases and J lost 8 bases. This sequence originates from a man younger than 35 who had mild COVID-19 (a few samples of this study predate the infection). Cell type and time point are not known. The rearrangement links TRBV20-1 to TRBJ2-1; 10 positions match TRBD2. The sequencing input was PBMCs or a T cell subset sorted from them (not recorded which). CDR3 sequence reads: CSASSSGGAYEQFF. CDR3 DNA: TGCAGTGCTAGTTCCAGCGGGGGGGCCTATGAGCAGTTCTTC.